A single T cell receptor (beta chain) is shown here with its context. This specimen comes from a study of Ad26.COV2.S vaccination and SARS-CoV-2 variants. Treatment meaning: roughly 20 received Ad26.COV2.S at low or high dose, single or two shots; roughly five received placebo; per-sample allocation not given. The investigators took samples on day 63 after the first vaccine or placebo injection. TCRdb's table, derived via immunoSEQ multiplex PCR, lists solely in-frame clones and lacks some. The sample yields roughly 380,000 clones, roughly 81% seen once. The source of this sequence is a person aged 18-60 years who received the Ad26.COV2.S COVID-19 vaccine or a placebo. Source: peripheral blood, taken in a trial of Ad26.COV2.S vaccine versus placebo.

CDR3 amino acids: CASSLMDPRVGTEAFF. The CDR3 DNA is TGTGCCAGCAGTTTAATGGACCCCCGGGTTGGGACTGAAGCTTTCTTT. This sequence joins TRBV28 and TRBJ1-1; D is unresolved. V shed 2 bases and J shed 5 bases, with 18 bases lying between them. CDR3 length equals 16 residues. Germline V lookup: CDR1 MDHEN, CDR2 SYDVKM.